A selection of T cell receptor beta chains follows, all from one sample in a study of regulatory T cells in long-lasting Graves disease. TCRdb called the multiplex PCR reads again in MiXCR, with one record for every CDR3 protein. The data hold 400,000 to 500,000 distinct CDR3 sequences, with about 15% observed a single time. These data were also reused for a study on T cells in Graves' hyperthyroidism and ophthalmopathy.

The sample was peripheral blood mononuclear cells (PBMCs), taken at new diagnosis, from a patient treated with antithyroid drugs. These receptors were obtained from a woman aged 40 to 50 with Graves disease. Both conserved end residues are part of each CDR3. Fields, in order: clone size, V gene, J gene, D gene, CDR3 protein, CDR3 DNA. A D gene is named only where the DNA matches it firmly. For some rows the clone size is stated as once, few or many, or as a class when expanded; others skip it.

many	TRBV2	TRBJ1-6	TRBD1	CASSVGGTGNNSPLHF	TGTGCCAGCAGTGTGGGAGGGACAGGCAATAATTCACCCCTCCACTTT
.	TRBV19	TRBJ2-7	TRBD1	CASRDRGSSEQYF	TGTGCCAGTAGGGACAGGGGATCTTCCGAGCAGTACTTC
many	TRBV20-1	TRBJ2-3	TRBD2	CSAPRLAGGPVSDTQYF	TGCAGTGCGCCAAGACTAGCGGGAGGGCCGGTCTCAGATACGCAGTATTTT
.	TRBV10-2	TRBJ2-1	TRBD2	CASSVAGGSREQFF	TGCGCCAGCAGTGTAGCGGGAGGGTCTAGGGAGCAGTTCTTC
many	TRBV6-1	TRBJ2-1	TRBD2	CASSGGGARNEQFF	TGTGCCAGCAGTGGGGGAGGGGCCCGGAATGAGCAGTTCTTC
many	TRBV27	TRBJ2-1	.	CASSLLGGTLNNEQFF	TGTGCCAGCAGTTTATTGGGCGGGACTCTAAACAATGAGCAGTTCTTC
many	TRBV3-1	TRBJ1-1	.	CASSRPGHKNTEAFF	TGTGCCAGCAGCCGGCCGGGTCACAAGAACACTGAAGCTTTCTTT
many	TRBV5-5	TRBJ2-5	TRBD1	CASSYQGQETQYF	TGTGCCAGCAGCTACCAGGGACAGGAGACCCAGTACTTC
many	TRBV28	TRBJ1-6	.	CASSPGGEGYNSPLHF	TGTGCCAGCAGTCCGGGGGGGGAGGGATATAATTCACCCCTCCACTTT
.	TRBV20-1	TRBJ2-2	TRBD2	CSASLGTRIGELFF	TGCAGTGCTAGTTTAGGGACTAGAATCGGGGAGCTGTTTTTT
.	TRBV4-1	TRBJ1-6	.	CASSQKRSYNSPLHF	TGCGCCAGCAGCCAAAAGAGATCCTATAATTCACCCCTCCACTTT
many	TRBV12-3/TRBV12-4	TRBJ1-6	.	CASTGGALRNSPLHF	TGTGCCAGCACGGGGGGGGCCCTAAGGAATTCACCCCTCCACTTT
.	TRBV20-1	TRBJ1-1	TRBD1	CRAIATGPTEAFF	TGCAGGGCTATCGCGACAGGGCCCACTGAAGCTTTCTTT
.	TRBV20-1	TRBJ2-5	TRBD2	CSAPAGSGETQYF	TGCAGTGCCCCAGCGGGATCAGGGGAGACCCAGTACTTC
many	TRBV20-1	TRBJ2-1	TRBD2	CSAPGRGLAAYNEQFF	TGCAGTGCCCCGGGGAGGGGACTAGCGGCCTACAATGAGCAGTTCTTC
.	TRBV19	TRBJ2-3	TRBD1	CASRRTGGDDTQYF	TGTGCCAGTAGACGGACAGGGGGCGATGATACGCAGTATTTT
many	TRBV7-2	TRBJ2-1	.	CASSLVGSARNEQFF	TGTGCCAGCAGCTTAGTTGGTAGCGCCAGAAATGAGCAGTTCTTC
.	TRBV4-1	TRBJ2-6	.	CASSQDGPRKNSGANVLTF	TGCGCCAGCAGCCAAGATGGACCCAGAAAGAACTCTGGGGCCAACGTCCTGACTTTC
.	TRBV7-8	TRBJ2-7	.	CTSTPQVAAYEQYF	TGTACCAGCACCCCCCAGGTTGCAGCCTACGAGCAGTACTTC
few	TRBV5-4	TRBJ1-2	.	CASSLNQGVYGYTF	TGTGCCAGCAGCTTGAACCAGGGTGTCTATGGCTACACCTTC
.	TRBV7-9	TRBJ2-1	TRBD2	CASSLGGGPYSYNEQFF	TGTGCCAGCAGCTTAGGGGGAGGGCCCTACTCCTACAATGAGCAGTTCTTC
many	TRBV27	TRBJ1-2	.	CASSLVGGRNYGYTF	TGTGCCAGCAGTTTAGTCGGGGGACGGAACTATGGCTACACCTTC
.	TRBV9	TRBJ2-5	.	CASSGGTRRDETQYF	TGTGCCAGCAGCGGGGGGACGAGGCGGGACGAGACCCAGTACTTC
many	TRBV3-1	TRBJ2-7	TRBD2	CASSRERLAATYEQYF	TGTGCCAGCAGCCGAGAACGACTAGCGGCCACCTACGAGCAGTACTTC
many	TRBV24-1	TRBJ2-2	.	CATSDLQGNTGELFF	TGTGCCACCAGTGATCTGCAGGGTAACACCGGGGAGCTGTTTTTT
.	TRBV19	TRBJ2-2	.	CASSGLRRSNTGELFF	TGTGCCAGTAGCGGGCTCAGACGATCGAACACCGGGGAGCTGTTTTTT
.	TRBV12-3/TRBV12-4	TRBJ2-7	TRBD2	CASSVGLANYEQYF	TGTGCCAGCAGTGTGGGACTAGCAAATTACGAGCAATACTTC
many	TRBV3-1	TRBJ2-5	.	CASSRAGTQETQYF	TGTGCCAGCAGCCGAGCGGGTACCCAAGAGACCCAGTACTTC
few	TRBV7-9	TRBJ2-1	TRBD1	CASSLGDRVAEQFF	TGTGCCAGCAGCTTAGGTGACAGGGTAGCTGAGCAGTTCTTC
.	TRBV28	TRBJ2-7	.	CASSFFNYEQYF	TGTGCCAGCAGTTTCTTCAACTACGAGCAGTACTTC
.	TRBV30	TRBJ2-3	.	CAWSNVGAVTDTQYF	TGTGCCTGGAGTAATGTGGGGGCCGTCACAGATACGCAGTATTTT
many	TRBV29-1	TRBJ1-3	.	CSVDSGSGSGNTIYF	TGCAGCGTTGATTCGGGGTCAGGCTCTGGAAACACCATATATTTT
few	TRBV6-4	TRBJ1-1	.	CASKLQGMNTEAFF	TGTGCCAGCAAGCTACAGGGAATGAACACTGAAGCTTTCTTT
.	TRBV29-1	TRBJ2-1	.	CSVGSRLVNEQFF	TGCAGCGTTGGATCTCGCCTAGTGAATGAGCAGTTCTTC
.	TRBV24-1	TRBJ2-6	.	CATSGGSAGANVLTF	TGTGCCACCAGTGGCGGGTCGGCTGGGGCCAACGTCCTGACTTTC
many	TRBV19	TRBJ2-5	.	CASSLSLSGDYQETQYF	TGTGCCAGTAGTCTGTCACTATCCGGGGACTACCAAGAGACCCAGTACTTC
.	TRBV19	TRBJ2-1	TRBD2	CASTVAGVGNEQFF	TGTGCCAGTACCGTAGCGGGAGTAGGGAATGAGCAGTTCTTC
few	TRBV7-9	TRBJ2-1	TRBD2	CASSSSRLAGYNEQFF	TGTGCCAGCAGCTCTTCAAGACTAGCGGGGTACAATGAGCAGTTCTTC
many	TRBV25-1	TRBJ2-1	TRBD2	CASSEYFLAESSYNEQFF	TGTGCCAGCAGTGAATATTTCCTAGCGGAAAGCTCCTACAATGAGCAGTTCTTC
.	TRBV20-1	TRBJ2-7	.	CSASPSEGPEQYF	TGCAGTGCTAGCCCCAGCGAGGGGCCCGAGCAGTACTTC
many	TRBV2	TRBJ2-3	TRBD2	CASSDTSGRGPDTQYF	TGTGCCAGCAGTGATACTAGCGGGAGGGGGCCAGATACGCAGTATTTT
few	TRBV20-1	TRBJ2-7	TRBD2	CSAGLAGPYEQYF	TGCAGTGCTGGACTAGCGGGCCCCTACGAGCAGTACTTC
many	TRBV11-3	TRBJ2-7	TRBD1	CASSLDGSDRGVEQYF	TGTGCCAGCAGCTTAGATGGAAGCGACAGGGGGGTCGAGCAGTACTTC
many	TRBV27	TRBJ1-2	.	CASSPQTNRIIARGYTF	TGTGCCAGCAGTCCCCAAACCAACAGGATTATAGCACGCGGCTACACCTTC
many	TRBV3-1	TRBJ2-1	.	CASSQVFEQFF	TGTGCCAGCAGCCAAGTATTTGAGCAGTTCTTC
few	TRBV19	TRBJ2-2	.	CASRLRTEINTGELFF	TGTGCCAGTAGACTCAGGACAGAGATCAACACCGGGGAGCTGTTTTTT
many	TRBV13	TRBJ2-3	TRBD2	CASSPSRGGPTDTQYF	TGTGCCAGCAGCCCATCTCGGGGGGGGCCCACAGATACGCAGTATTTT
.	TRBV28	TRBJ2-3	.	CASSIRRTDTDTQYF	TGTGCCAGCAGCATACGACGGACAGACACAGATACGCAGTATTTT
many	TRBV5-6	TRBJ2-7	.	CASSLRRNSYEQYF	TGTGCCAGCAGCTTGCGGCGGAACTCCTACGAGCAGTACTTC
many	TRBV10-3	TRBJ2-7	TRBD2	CAISDRVGGSFHEQYF	TGTGCCATCAGTGATAGGGTCGGCGGGAGTTTTCACGAGCAGTACTTC
many	TRBV19	TRBJ1-6	.	CASSHGSHNSPLHF	TGTGCCAGTAGCCACGGGAGCCATAATTCACCCCTCCACTTT
.	TRBV30	TRBJ2-2	.	CAWSLLTALTGELFF	TGTGCCTGGAGTCTACTTACGGCCCTCACCGGGGAGCTGTTTTTT
many	TRBV9	TRBJ2-1	TRBD2	CASSVVASGGNEQFF	TGTGCCAGCAGCGTAGTTGCTAGCGGAGGGAATGAGCAGTTCTTC